What follows is one T cell receptor beta chain and its context. This CDR3 has 12 amino acids. Trimming stripped 6 bases from V and 2 bases from J, with 4 bases between. CDR1 is SNHLY and CDR2 is FYNNEI in the germline V gene. The source of the sample is a study of blood T cell repertoires in COVID-19. At the level of the study: The United States, Italy and Spain were the sources of the acute and convalescent COVID-19 samples. Sample material is recorded as cDNA or gDNA derived from T cells, B-cell-depleted T cells, or PBMCs.

In the authors' workflow: Nucleated cell counts were estimated from reference gene primer amplification. The method was immunoSEQ multiplex PCR; TCRdb's version includes in-frame clones alone and lacks a portion of them. The DNA was the basis for D and trimming; V, J and clone size are from that table. Of tens of thousands of clones in the sample, roughly 88% were seen once. The sequence was obtained from a man in his sixties with acute or convalescent COVID-19. The sequenced sample was peripheral blood. The chain joins TRBV2 to TRBJ2-2, with D unclear. The CDR3 coding sequence is TGTGCCAGCAGACTCAACACCGGGGAGCTGTTTTTT. The encoded protein is CASRLNTGELFF.